A selection of T cell receptor beta chains follows, all from one sample in a study of PD-1 blockade in mismatch repair-deficient tumors. Measured with immunoSEQ multiplex PCR; TCRdb has only the in-frame clones, and not every one. The table shows roughly 130,000 clones, with 88% occurring only once. The sequenced sample was peripheral blood, obtained approximately 73 weeks after starting pembrolizumab. The receptors originated from an adult with mismatch repair-deficient cancer. Each CDR3 is given with its conserved first and last residue. The D gene is left open where the match is weak. Size tells how often a clone was seen (once, few, many) or the class of an expanded clone, and some rows leave it out.

V,J,size,D,CDR3,DNA
TRBV10-3,TRBJ2-1,NA,TRBD1,CAISGWDSTNEQFF,TGTGCCATCAGTGGCTGGGACAGCACGAATGAGCAGTTCTTC
TRBV9,TRBJ2-1,few,NA,CASSPGKIHEQFF,TGTGCCAGCAGCCCAGGGAAGATACATGAGCAGTTCTTC
TRBV13,TRBJ1-2,NA,TRBD1,CASSLGGQPYGYTF,TGTGCCAGCAGCTTAGGGGGACAGCCCTATGGCTACACCTTC
TRBV14,TRBJ2-7,NA,TRBD2,CASSQDRGGRAYEQYF,TGTGCCAGCAGCCAAGATCGGGGGGGAAGGGCCTACGAGCAGTACTTC
TRBV5-1,TRBJ1-2,NA,NA,CASSLGGRGYTF,TGCGCCAGCAGCTTGGGGGGCCGTGGCTACACCTTC
TRBV9,TRBJ2-2,once,TRBD2,CASSTTSGSGELFF,TGTGCCAGCAGCACAACTAGCGGGAGCGGGGAGCTGTTTTTT
TRBV11-2,TRBJ2-7,NA,NA,CASSQNYEQYF,TGTGCCAGCAGCCAAAATTACGAGCAGTACTTC
TRBV5-1,TRBJ2-7,once,NA,CASSHRGNEQYF,TGCGCCAGCAGCCATAGAGGGAACGAGCAGTACTTC
TRBV30,TRBJ2-7,NA,TRBD1,CAWRATGWAGEQYF,TGTGCCTGGAGGGCGACAGGGTGGGCGGGCGAGCAGTACTTC
TRBV9,TRBJ2-5,once,TRBD1,CASSSHNSGTGTRLETQYF,TGTGCCAGCAGCTCCCACAATTCCGGGACAGGGACAAGGTTGGAGACCCAGTACTTC
TRBV19,TRBJ1-5,NA,NA,CASSTAGDQPQHF,TGTGCCAGTAGTACCGCAGGGGACCAGCCCCAGCATTTT
TRBV27,TRBJ1-1,NA,TRBD1,CASSFEQGGTEAFF,TGTGCCAGCAGTTTCGAGCAGGGGGGTACTGAAGCTTTCTTT
TRBV18,TRBJ1-2,NA,TRBD1,CASSPLGSTGDYGYTF,TGTGCCAGCTCTCCACTCGGATCGACAGGGGACTATGGCTACACCTTC
TRBV7-8,TRBJ2-7,NA,TRBD1,CASSPTDRRQSYEQYF,TGTGCCAGCAGCCCGACGGACAGGAGGCAATCCTACGAGCAGTACTTC
TRBV2,TRBJ2-1,NA,NA,CASSEGRGRIYNEQFF,TGTGCCAGCAGTGAAGGTAGGGGTAGAATCTACAATGAGCAGTTCTTC
TRBV27,TRBJ2-2,NA,TRBD2,CASRTSGSWTGELFF,TGTGCCAGCAGGACTAGCGGGAGTTGGACCGGGGAGCTGTTTTTT
TRBV19,TRBJ2-7,NA,NA,CASSNPGDREQYF,TGTGCCAGTAGTAACCCGGGGGACCGCGAGCAGTACTTC
TRBV4-2,TRBJ2-3,NA,TRBD2,CASSLLAGTSTDTQYF,TGTGCCAGCAGCCTTCTAGCGGGTACTAGCACAGATACGCAGTATTTT
TRBV6-5,TRBJ2-7,NA,NA,CASSYGGYYEQYF,TGTGCCAGCAGTTACGGCGGATACTACGAGCAGTACTTC
TRBV9,TRBJ2-3,NA,NA,CASSVDPSGAGTDTQYF,TGTGCCAGCAGCGTAGACCCAAGTGGAGCGGGCACAGATACGCAGTATTTT
TRBV27,TRBJ2-2,NA,NA,CASSHVGGDGAGELFF,TGTGCCAGCAGCCACGTGGGGGGCGACGGGGCCGGGGAGCTGTTTTTT
TRBV30,TRBJ2-1,many,TRBD1,CAWSTLDRGTDNEQFF,TGTGCCTGGAGCACACTAGACAGGGGCACCGACAATGAGCAGTTCTTC
TRBV28,TRBJ2-4,once,TRBD1,CASSFRDRGVNIQYF,TGTGCCAGCAGTTTCCGGGACAGGGGTGTAAACATTCAGTACTTC
TRBV11-3,TRBJ1-1,NA,NA,CASSSTANTEAFF,TGTGCCAGCAGCTCGACAGCTAACACTGAAGCTTTCTTT
TRBV28,TRBJ2-7,NA,TRBD2,CASSPPKGLAGGTYEQYF,TGTGCCAGCAGTCCACCTAAAGGACTAGCGGGAGGAACCTACGAGCAGTACTTC
TRBV5-4,TRBJ1-3,NA,NA,CASSLGTGSGNTIYF,TGTGCCAGCAGCTTGGGGACGGGCTCTGGAAACACCATATATTTT
TRBV19,TRBJ2-7,NA,TRBD2,CASSPGTSGSLGEQYF,TGTGCCAGTAGTCCGGGGACTAGCGGGAGTTTAGGGGAGCAGTACTTC
TRBV9,TRBJ2-7,NA,NA,CASSVAPGPTYEQYF,TGTGCCAGCAGCGTAGCGCCGGGACCGACATACGAGCAGTACTTC
TRBV7-8,TRBJ2-1,NA,TRBD1,CASSLGQGAYNEQFF,TGTGCCAGCAGCTTAGGACAGGGAGCCTACAATGAGCAGTTCTTC
TRBV30,TRBJ1-2,once,TRBD1,CAWSTTQGAYYGYTF,TGTGCCTGGAGCACAACTCAGGGGGCCTACTATGGCTACACCTTC
TRBV6-5,TRBJ2-7,NA,NA,CASSYRADKTGEQYF,TGTGCCAGCAGTTATCGGGCGGACAAAACGGGCGAGCAGTACTTC
TRBV6-5,TRBJ1-5,NA,TRBD1,CASSRDRSNQPQHF,TGTGCCAGCAGTAGGGACAGGAGCAATCAGCCCCAGCATTTT
TRBV25-1,TRBJ2-7,NA,NA,CASSALGRAEQYF,TGTGCCAGCAGTGCGCTTGGCCGGGCCGAGCAGTACTTC
TRBV30,TRBJ1-3,NA,NA,CAWRGGNTIYF,TGTGCCTGGAGAGGAGGAAACACCATATATTTT
TRBV14,TRBJ2-7,NA,NA,CASSHGREITYEQYF,TGTGCCAGCAGCCATGGTCGGGAGATCACCTACGAGCAGTACTTC
TRBV30,TRBJ1-5,NA,TRBD1,CAWSRWGTGKAQPQHF,TGTGCCTGGAGTCGATGGGGGACAGGGAAGGCTCAGCCCCAGCATTTT
TRBV19,TRBJ2-7,NA,TRBD1,CASSAGTGISYEQYF,TGTGCCAGTAGTGCCGGGACAGGGATTTCCTACGAGCAGTACTTC
TRBV11-1,TRBJ1-1,NA,NA,CASSLDLSNEAFF,TGTGCCAGCAGCTTAGATCTCTCAAATGAAGCTTTCTTT
TRBV4-3,TRBJ2-7,NA,TRBD1,CASSVGQGDEQYF,TGCGCCAGCAGCGTGGGACAGGGAGACGAGCAGTACTTC
TRBV6-6,TRBJ2-3,NA,NA,CASAMAPDTQYF,TGTGCCAGTGCCATGGCCCCAGATACGCAGTATTTT
TRBV12-5,TRBJ2-3,NA,NA,CASGLGSDTQYF,TGTGCTAGTGGTTTGGGGTCAGACACGCAGTATTTT
TRBV11-2,TRBJ2-7,NA,NA,CASSSWDGYEQYF,TGTGCCAGCAGCTCCTGGGACGGGTACGAGCAGTACTTC
TRBV11-3,TRBJ2-7,once,NA,CASSWFETAIYEQYF,TGTGCCAGCAGCTGGTTTGAGACAGCCATCTACGAGCAGTACTTC
TRBV7-9,TRBJ1-2,NA,NA,CASSLVRGKGYTF,TGTGCCAGCAGCTTAGTCCGAGGGAAAGGCTACACCTTC
TRBV5-6,TRBJ2-3,NA,NA,CASSLVRDPQYF,TGTGCCAGCAGCTTGGTACGGGACCCGCAGTATTTT
TRBV7-6,TRBJ1-1,NA,NA,CASSLEGRGSNTEAFF,TGTGCCAGCAGCTTGGAAGGGCGGGGATCGAACACTGAAGCTTTCTTT
TRBV27,TRBJ2-5,NA,TRBD1,CATRTGTGYGETQYF,TGTGCCACCCGCACCGGGACAGGGTATGGAGAGACCCAGTACTTC